This T cell receptor beta chain originates from a study of CD8+ T cells in alopecia areata. Treatment noted: oral pan-JAK inhibitor, 5-10 mg twice daily. Extracted from the samples, RNA was reverse transcribed into cDNA to serve as the sequencing template. Libraries were prepared by immunoSEQ multiplex PCR; TCRdb keeps only in-frame clonotypes and omits some of them. The sample carries around 270,000 clones, 58% recorded once. V lost 5 bases and J lost 7, with 15 bases in between. The CDR3 is 15 amino acids. From germline, CDR1 is SEHNR and CDR2 FQNEAQ (reference sequence). This specimen was CD4+ T cells sorted from blood, taken at week 24, from a patient treated with tofacitinib. The TCR originated in a human donor with alopecia areata. The genes are TRBV7-9 and TRBJ1-6; D is uncertain. CDR3 DNA sequence: TGTGCCAGCAGCCCCGGCGCACGGCAAAATTCACCCCTCCACTTT. It yields the protein CASSPGARQNSPLHF.